In this sample, the clone carrying this TCR beta chain turned up once. Its antigen is as yet unknown. These data come from a study of shared clonotypes between healthy human individuals. The assay was immunoSEQ multiplex PCR, and TCRdb's table has in-frame clones only and misses some. The table has around 1.9 million clones, 80% to 95% seen once; the top ten hold 1.5% to 2%. Findings and caveats of the study: Memory subsets generally showed lower estimated richness than naive subsets. Sharing of clonotypes among donors was expected to vary with sequencing depth.

In the naive CD8 group, cells lacked CD45RO and were positively selected for CCR7, so terminally differentiated effector memory CD45RA+ cells were left out. V was clipped by 5 bases and J by 8 bases, with 16 bases between them. Germline V gene sequence: CDR1 MNHEY, CDR2 SMNVEV (reference sequence). The CDR3 is 14 residues long. This clonotype was obtained from a man aged 18 to 30 in good health. Some clones in this sample may be carry-over from other donors' samples. The specimen sequenced was naive CD8+ T cells from PBMCs. The chain joins TRBV27 to TRBJ2-1; D could derive from TRBD1 or TRBD2 (5 bases each). CDR3 loop: CASSPGTSGDEQFF. The CDR3 DNA is TGTGCCAGCAGTCCGGGGACCTCTGGTGATGAGCAGTTCTTC.